A selection of T cell receptor beta chains follows, all from one sample in a study of control samples from healthy donors and cancer patients. The data were produced by immunoSEQ multiplex PCR, yet TCRdb's version contains in-frame clones alone and is incomplete. The table includes under 60,000 clones, 93% detected once. Material: PBMCs. Every receptor here comes from a woman between 45 and 65 years old with head and neck cancer. Both conserved end residues are part of each CDR3. Some rows mark clone size as missing; the rest say once, few, many or name a class of expanded clone.

j_gene	abundance	v_gene	len	CDR3aa
TRBJ1-5	NA	TRBV4-1	13	CASSQERDQPQHF
TRBJ1-2	NA	TRBV6-5	13	CASSSGQGWGYTF
TRBJ2-1	NA	TRBV30	13	CAWRLTGNNEQFF
TRBJ2-1	NA	TRBV9	15	CASSVDRGGYNEQFF
TRBJ2-5	NA	TRBV5-6	14	CASTLMTSGETQYF
TRBJ2-3	NA	TRBV10-2	14	CASARQADTDTQYF
TRBJ1-3	NA	TRBV28	12	CASSGQKNTIYF
TRBJ1-2	NA	TRBV20-1	11	CSANQDYGYTF
TRBJ2-1	NA	TRBV7-8	15	CASSLVGLAGEEQFF
TRBJ2-7	NA	TRBV5-4	12	CASSLGGVEQYF
TRBJ2-3	NA	TRBV6-2/TRBV6-3	19	CASSYSAGTSGTSTDTQYF
TRBJ2-7	NA	TRBV28	15	CASSIQTGPPYEQYF
TRBJ2-2	NA	TRBV7-9	17	CASSPSIADADTGELFF
TRBJ1-1	NA	TRBV10-3	14	CAISESGTGTEAFF
TRBJ2-6	NA	TRBV19	15	CASRSRGYGANVLTF
TRBJ2-2	NA	TRBV6-2/TRBV6-3	17	CASSPRGGKENTGELFF
TRBJ2-1	few	TRBV30	12	CAWTGSYNEQFF
TRBJ2-7	NA	TRBV28	17	CASSQSPGTGDSYEQYF
TRBJ2-3	NA	TRBV28	16	CASSGGLAGEPGTQYF
TRBJ2-3	NA	TRBV14	18	CASSPNTRDMSSTDTQYF
TRBJ1-1	NA	TRBV23-1	16	CASFIGTCLGTLEAFF
TRBJ1-2	NA	TRBV19	13	CAVWDRVNYGYTF